This is a list of T cell receptor beta chains from one sample in a study of PD-1 blockade in classical Hodgkin lymphoma. The data were produced by immunoSEQ multiplex PCR, yet TCRdb's version contains in-frame clones alone and is incomplete. The sample comprises fewer than 25,000 clones, approximately 80% of which are singletons, and 7.2% rests with the top ten. This sample comprised peripheral blood mononuclear cells (PBMCs), obtained before the fourth cycle of nivolumab. The receptors were gathered from a human donor with classical Hodgkin lymphoma. Both conserved end residues are trimmed from each CDR3. Clone size is shown for a subset of rows, as once, few, many or a class of expanded clone.

v_gene	abundance	CDR3aa
TRBV5-6	NA	ASSYDNDYEQY
TRBV30	NA	DKSERDRGLALGRETQY
TRBV11-2	NA	ASSFHPAVNTEAF
TRBV6-4	NA	ASSKRGSTDTQY
TRBV5-1	NA	ASSLGQGYTEAF
TRBV5-4	NA	ASSLVQGGYT
TRBV4-3	NA	ASSQVPGWGEQY
TRBV4-1	NA	ASSQGDRAAYGYT
TRBV19	NA	ASSIGPNQPQH
TRBV19	NA	ASSPYFGNTIY
TRBV2	NA	ASRPTEQYNSPLH
TRBV7-9	few	ASKQQGEAYEQY
TRBV5-1	NA	ASSLQADGDTEAF
TRBV7-2	NA	ASSLVGESTDTQY
TRBV5-5	NA	ASSRGLTLQETQY
TRBV7-9	NA	ASSPAESLGKY
TRBV6-4	NA	ASSDGETEEAF
TRBV5-1	NA	ASSLLTGSMTDTQY
TRBV5-4	NA	ASSPTRVYNEQF
TRBV15	NA	ATSRGRTSGSETQY
TRBV5-1	NA	ASSLAGGGPYEQY
TRBV5-1	NA	ASSRDGGTGELF
TRBV6-5	NA	ASSYQFDRAYEQY
TRBV4-1	few	ASSQVAGAGEQF
TRBV28	NA	ASSLGDREGTEAF
TRBV7-7	NA	ASQRAAAGIQETQY
TRBV27	once	ASKEEVSRETQY
TRBV28	NA	ASSLPGTGAYEQY
TRBV5-1	NA	ASSLKQGNTIY
TRBV27	NA	ASSFYRTDTQY
TRBV7-3	NA	ASSLRREDYGYT
TRBV5-1	NA	ASSLTPGPPDTQY